This T cell receptor beta chain is drawn from a study of vaccination and CD4 T cells after COVID-19. Sequencing of the DNA from cultured CD4+ T cells was carried out with the Oncomine TCR Beta short-read assay. TCRdb re-analysed the PCR reads in MiXCR, keeping a single row per CDR3 protein. The profile shows more than 15,000 distinct CDR3 sequences, approximately 45% of them singletons. Regarding treatment: roughly 10-day PBMC culture with coronavirus spike peptide pools or control peptides (ViraFEST assay). All positive PCR tests were dated between March and December 2020, predating US Alpha, Beta and Delta variants. Alongside around 9.2 IU/ml IL-2 and roughly 10 ug/ml peptide pools, PBMCs were cultured at a few million per well. Having spent 10 days in culture, CD4+ T cells were then isolated by negative selection. Germline values: CDR1 MNHEY, CDR2 SVGAGI. V was pared by 2 bases and J by 0 bases, with 4 bases of the junction left unmatched. The length of the CDR3 is 17 residues.

This clonotype appeared a few times. Its antigen remains unidentified. The chain carries TRBV6-5 and TRBJ1-6, with TRBD1 matching over 7 bases. This TCR was recovered from a human donor who had recovered from COVID-19. The sample here was CD4+ T cells from blood, cultured in vitro, taken before SARS-CoV-2 vaccination. This chain's CDR3 is CASSYQGGASYNSPLHF. In DNA form, the CDR3 reads TGTGCCAGCAGTTACCAGGGGGGCGCCTCCTATAATTCACCCCTCCACTTT.